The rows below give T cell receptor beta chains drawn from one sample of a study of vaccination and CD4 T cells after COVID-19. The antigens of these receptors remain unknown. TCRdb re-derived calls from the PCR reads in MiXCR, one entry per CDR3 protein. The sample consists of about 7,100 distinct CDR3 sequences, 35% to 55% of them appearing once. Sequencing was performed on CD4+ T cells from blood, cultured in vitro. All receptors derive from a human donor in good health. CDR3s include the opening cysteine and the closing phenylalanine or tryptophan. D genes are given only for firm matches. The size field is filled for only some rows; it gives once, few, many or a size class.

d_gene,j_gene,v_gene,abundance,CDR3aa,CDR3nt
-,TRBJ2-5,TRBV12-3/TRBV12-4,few,CASSFWGETQYF,TGTGCCAGCAGTTTTTGGGGGGAGACCCAGTACTTC
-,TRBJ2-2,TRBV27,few,CASSSLLVAGELFF,TGTGCCAGCAGTTCATTGCTGGTGGCCGGGGAGCTGTTTTTT
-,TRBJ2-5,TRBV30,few,CAWSVLPTPSGTQYF,TGTGCCTGGAGCGTACTCCCGACACCCTCGGGGACCCAGTACTTC
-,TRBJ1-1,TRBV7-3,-,CASSTTPTGEAFF,TGTGCCAGCAGCACGACCCCGACAGGAGAAGCTTTCTTT
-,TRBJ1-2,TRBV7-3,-,CASSLGDQNYGYTF,TGTGCCAGCAGCTTAGGGGACCAAAACTATGGCTACACCTTC
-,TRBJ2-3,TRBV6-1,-,CASSSDGGLTDTQYF,TGTGCCAGCAGCTCCGATGGGGGGCTCACAGATACGCAGTATTTT
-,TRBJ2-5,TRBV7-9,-,CASSPLLGTETQYF,TGTGCCAGCAGCCCCCTTTTGGGGACGGAGACCCAGTACTTC
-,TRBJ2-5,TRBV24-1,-,CATSDIGVGIQYF,TGTGCCACCAGTGATATAGGGGTAGGGATCCAGTACTTC
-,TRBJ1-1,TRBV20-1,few,CSVMGVGNTEAFF,TGCAGTGTGATGGGGGTAGGGAACACTGAAGCTTTCTTT
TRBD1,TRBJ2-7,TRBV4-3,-,CASSPRTGREQYF,TGCGCCAGCAGCCCCCGGACAGGGCGCGAGCAGTACTTC
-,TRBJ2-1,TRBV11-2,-,CASSTLQLNEQFF,TGTGCCAGCAGCACTCTACAGTTGAATGAGCAGTTCTTC
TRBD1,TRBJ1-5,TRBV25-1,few,CASSDSGTGVNQPQHF,TGTGCCAGCAGTGACTCCGGGACAGGGGTCAATCAGCCCCAGCATTTT
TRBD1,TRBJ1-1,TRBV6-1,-,CASSRQGHTEAFF,TGTGCCAGCAGCAGACAGGGCCACACTGAAGCTTTCTTT
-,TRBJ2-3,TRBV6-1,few,CASSAYTDTQYF,TGTGCCAGCAGTGCATACACAGATACGCAGTATTTT
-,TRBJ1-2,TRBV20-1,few,CSLRAGDYGYTF,TGCAGTCTCCGGGCGGGAGACTATGGCTACACCTTC
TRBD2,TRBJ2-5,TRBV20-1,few,CSARQAGGKETQYF,TGCAGTGCTAGACAAGCGGGGGGTAAGGAGACCCAGTACTTC
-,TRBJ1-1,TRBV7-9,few,CASSLVLVTLLTEAFF,TGTGCCAGCAGCTTAGTTCTTGTGACTCTGCTCACTGAAGCTTTCTTT
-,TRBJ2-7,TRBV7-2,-,CASSDLSSSYEQYF,TGTGCCAGCAGCGACCTAAGCAGCTCCTACGAGCAGTACTTC
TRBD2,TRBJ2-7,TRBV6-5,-,CASSYSDGGAGYEQYF,TGTGCCAGCAGTTACTCGGACGGGGGGGCTGGGTACGAGCAGTACTTC
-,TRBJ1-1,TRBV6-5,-,CASSYEKGAFF,TGTGCCAGCAGTTACGAAAAGGGGGCTTTCTTT
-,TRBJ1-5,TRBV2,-,CASSEASGTSQPQHF,TGTGCCAGCAGTGAAGCCAGTGGGACAAGTCAGCCCCAGCATTTT
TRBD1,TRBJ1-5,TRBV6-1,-,CASGESGTGGQPQHF,TGTGCCAGCGGGGAATCTGGGACAGGGGGTCAGCCCCAGCATTTT
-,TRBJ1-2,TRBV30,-,CAWRDLTAKYGYTF,TGTGCCTGGAGGGACCTCACGGCTAAATATGGCTACACCTTC
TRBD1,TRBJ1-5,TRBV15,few,CATSRAGTGNQPQHF,TGTGCCACCAGCAGGGCCGGGACAGGGAATCAGCCCCAGCATTTT
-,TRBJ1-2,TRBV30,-,CASRGAGRSYTF,TGTGCCTCGCGGGGGGCAGGGAGGAGTTACACCTTC
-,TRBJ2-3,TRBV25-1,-,CASSESGYTQYF,TGTGCCAGCAGTGAATCGGGGTATACGCAGTATTTT
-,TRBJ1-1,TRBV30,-,CAWSRTDMNTEAFF,TGTGCCTGGAGCAGGACAGACATGAACACTGAAGCTTTCTTT
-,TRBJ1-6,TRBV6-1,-,CASSEGPDNSPLHF,TGTGCCAGCAGTGAGGGACCTGATAATTCACCCCTCCACTTT
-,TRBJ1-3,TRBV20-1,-,CSARADEPGNTIYF,TGCAGTGCTAGAGCAGATGAGCCTGGAAACACCATATATTTT
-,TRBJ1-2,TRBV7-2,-,CASSRGYSNGYTF,TGTGCCAGCAGCCGGGGCTACAGCAATGGCTACACCTTC
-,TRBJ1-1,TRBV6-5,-,CASSFTEAFF,TGTGCCAGCAGTTTCACTGAAGCTTTCTTT
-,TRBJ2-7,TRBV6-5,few,CASSYSGPYEQYF,TGTGCCAGCAGTTACTCGGGGCCCTACGAGCAGTACTTC
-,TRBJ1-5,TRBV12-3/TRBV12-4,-,CASSLSVQPQHF,TGTGCCAGCAGTTTATCAGTACAGCCCCAGCATTTT
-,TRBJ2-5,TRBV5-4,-,CASSSEVTTQYF,TGTGCCAGCAGCTCCGAGGTGACAACCCAGTACTTC
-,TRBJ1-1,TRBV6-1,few,CASILAGNTEAFF,TGTGCCAGCATCTTGGCCGGGAACACTGAAGCTTTCTTT
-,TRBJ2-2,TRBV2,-,CASRQGYTGELFF,TGTGCCAGCAGACAGGGATACACCGGGGAGCTGTTTTTT
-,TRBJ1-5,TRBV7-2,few,CASSLSHYQPQHF,TGTGCCAGCAGCTTAAGCCACTATCAGCCCCAGCATTTT
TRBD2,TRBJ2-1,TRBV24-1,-,CATSGAGGINEQFF,TGTGCCACCAGTGGAGCGGGGGGCATCAATGAGCAGTTCTTC
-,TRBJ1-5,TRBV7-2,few,CASSFNSNQPQHF,TGTGCCAGCAGCTTTAATAGCAATCAGCCCCAGCATTTT
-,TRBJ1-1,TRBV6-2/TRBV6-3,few,CASSSNLNTEAFF,TGTGCCAGCAGTTCTAACCTGAACACTGAAGCTTTCTTT
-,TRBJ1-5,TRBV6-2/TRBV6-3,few,CASDPESNNQPQHF,TGTGCCAGCGACCCCGAAAGTAACAATCAGCCCCAGCATTTT
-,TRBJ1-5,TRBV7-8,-,CATRPGGGLGNQPQHF,TGTGCCACCCGACCGGGGGGCGGGTTAGGCAATCAGCCCCAGCATTTT
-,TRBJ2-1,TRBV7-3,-,CASSSSSNNEQFF,TGTGCCAGCAGCTCTTCATCTAACAATGAGCAGTTCTTC
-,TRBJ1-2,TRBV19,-,CASSRQEAGYTF,TGTGCCAGTAGTAGGCAGGAGGCTGGCTACACCTTC
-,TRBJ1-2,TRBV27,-,CASSFSRDGYYGYTF,TGTGCCAGCAGTTTTAGTCGGGACGGCTACTATGGCTACACCTTC
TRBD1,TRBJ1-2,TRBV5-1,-,CASSLDRALGGYTF,TGCGCCAGCAGTTTAGACAGGGCCCTCGGTGGCTACACCTTC
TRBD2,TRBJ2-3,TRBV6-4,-,CATRTGGNTDTQYF,TGTGCCACCCGTACGGGGGGGAACACAGATACGCAGTATTTT
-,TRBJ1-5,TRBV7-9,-,CASSGGQLIRPQHF,TGTGCCAGCAGCGGAGGACAGCTGATCAGGCCCCAGCATTTT
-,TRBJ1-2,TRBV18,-,CASSLPLSLGGYTF,TGTGCCAGCTCACTCCCGTTGAGTTTAGGTGGCTACACCTTC